This T cell receptor (beta chain) originates from a study of cytomegalovirus exposure and HLA in healthy donors. Study observations and caveats: 87-base-pair reads could not separate some V segments, including TRBV6-2 and TRBV6-3. Prior analysis indicated that the majority of TCR beta V segments exhibited productivity approximately 90% or approximately 30% of the time. Specificity for CMV antigens was confirmed in vitro for a few of the CMV-associated chains. Some public TCRs appeared in many individuals, while most sequences were rare.

V gave up 0 bases and J gave up 2 bases; unmatched junction bases: 4. Germline assignment: CDR1 SGHVS and CDR2 FQNEAQ. CDR3 size: 16 residues. PCR used 60 Vbeta primers and 13 Jbeta primers. Some clones are missing from TCRdb's copy, which holds only in-frame ones; the method was immunoSEQ multiplex PCR. In all, the sample yields approximately 140,000 clones. As for this clone: As yet, its antigen is unknown.

This sequence was found in a man aged 40-49 years in good health and CMV-seronegative. Sequenced sample: PBMCs. The chain joins TRBV7-8 to TRBJ2-5; 9 nucleotides match TRBD1. Written as DNA, the CDR3 is TGTGCCAGCAGCTTAGCGGGGACAGGGAGACAAGAGACCCAGTACTTC. This encodes CASSLAGTGRQETQYF.